The next 22 T cell receptor beta chains were all read from a single sample in a study of technical replicates of blood from a few donors. The protocol was immunoSEQ multiplex PCR, while the TCRdb copy is restricted to in-frame clones and leaves out a portion. The sample consists of about 62,000 clones, roughly 86% of them appearing once. The sequenced sample consisted of PBMCs. The receptors shown here come from a human donor in good health. Some clones in this sample may be carry-over from other donors' samples.

The chain is built from TRBV7-9 and TRBJ1-4, with D possibly matching TRBD1 (6 bases). The germline V and J ends were trimmed by 8 bases and 7 bases, with 17 bases remaining between them. Germline V gene data show CDR1 as SEHNR and CDR2 as FQNEAQ (reference sequence). The CDR3 is made up of 14 amino acids. In nucleotides, the CDR3 is TGTGCCAGCGGCAAACAGGGTTGGGCTGAAAAACTGTTTTTT. Amino acids: CASGKQGWAEKLFF.

The J gene is TRBJ1-2, the V gene TRBV4-2; tentatively, D is TRBD1 (6 bases). V was pared by 4 bases and J by 5 bases, with 20 bases between. Germline V lookup: CDR1 LGHNA, CDR2 YNFKEQ. The CDR3 totals 16 residues. The CDR3 DNA reads TGTGCCAGCAGCCCGCAGGACAGCACCATTGGGTATGGCTACACCTTC. Translating it yields CASSPQDSTIGYGYTF.

This sequence joins TRBV5-5 and TRBJ2-3; no reliable D call. Trimming pared 0 bases from V and 4 bases from J, leaving 9 bases between. The CDR3 consists of 14 residues. The germline gives CDR1 SGHKS, CDR2 YYEKEE (reference sequence). The CDR3: CASSLVQLADTQYF. DNA for the CDR3: TGTGCCAGCAGCTTGGTACAGTTGGCAGATACGCAGTATTTT. The full variable domain, rest sourced from reference TRBV5-5 and TRBJ2-3, is DAGVTQSPTHLIKTRGQQVTLRCSPISGHKSVSWYQQVLGQGPQFIFQYYEKEERGRGNFPDRFSARQFPNYSSELNVNALLLGDSALYLCASSLVQLADTQYFGPGTRLTVL.

The gene calls are TRBV7-9 and TRBJ2-7; D remains ambiguous. Germline CDR1 SEHNR, CDR2 FQNEAQ (reference sequence). V lost 5 bases, J lost 3 bases, and 11 bases lay in between. The CDR3 has 13 amino acids. CDR3 bases: TGTGCCAGCAGCCTACAGTTGTTCTACGAGCAGTACTTC. It yields the protein CASSLQLFYEQYF.

The chain recombines TRBV5-1 with TRBJ2-1; 8 bases line up with TRBD2. Germline values: CDR1 SGHRS, CDR2 YFSETQ. The V gene end was trimmed by 4 bases and the J gene end by 0 bases; junction bases not matched to a gene: 3. The CDR3 is 15 residues long. This CDR3 is CASSTAGGSYNEQFF. CDR3 nucleotide sequence: TGCGCCAGCAGCACCGCGGGGGGCTCCTACAATGAGCAGTTCTTC.

The chain combines TRBV27 with TRBJ2-7; 14 positions agree with TRBD2. V was pared by 4 bases and J by 6 bases, with 5 bases of the junction left unmatched. The germline V gene encodes CDR1 MNHEY and CDR2 SMNVEV (reference sequence). CDR3 size: 15 residues. This CDR3 is CASSSSGTSGSEQYF. As DNA, the CDR3 is TGTGCCAGCAGTTCTTCCGGGACTAGCGGGAGCGAGCAGTACTTC.

This clone was seen a few times. This chain connects TRBV4-1 to TRBJ1-4; possible D gene TRBD1, 5 bases. Trimming took 5 bases from V and 5 from J, leaving 15 bases between them. Germline loops: CDR1 MGHRA, CDR2 YSYEKL. This CDR3 has 15 residues. DNA of the CDR3: TGCGCCAGCAGCGTGATGGGACTGAGAAATGAAAAACTGTTTTTT. Translated, it gives CASSVMGLRNEKLFF.

This chain uses TRBV6-4 with TRBJ2-7, with 10 bases lining up with TRBD2. The CDR3 has 16 residues. The J segment lost 6 bases and the V segment lost 0 bases, leaving 8 bases of the junction unmatched. Germline CDR1 is MRHNA and CDR2 is SNTAGT. This chain's CDR3 is CASSDSRVAGGLEQYF. In nucleotides, the CDR3 is TGTGCCAGCAGTGACTCTAGGGTAGCGGGAGGCCTCGAGCAGTACTTC.

V and J are TRBV18 and TRBJ1-3, with D possibly being TRBD1 (5 bases). This CDR3 is 16 amino acids long. The germline V and J ends were trimmed by 0 bases and 4 bases, with 13 bases remaining between them. Germline CDR1 is KGHSH and CDR2 is LQKENI. CDR3 region: CASSPPGGAAGNTIYF. CDR3 coding DNA: TGTGCCAGCTCACCACCGGGAGGGGCCGCGGGAAACACCATATATTTT.

This clone was seen a single time. J is TRBJ2-7 and V is TRBV7-2, with 8 bases lining up with TRBD2. Per germline, CDR1 SGHTA and CDR2 FQGNSA. CDR3 length: 15 amino acids. The junction had 1 base not matched to a gene; V was cut back by 0 bases and J by 0 bases. The CDR3, as DNA: TGTGCCAGCAGCTTAGCTAGCGGGGTCTCCTACGAGCAGTACTTC. Translating it yields CASSLASGVSYEQYF. The entire variable domain, with the rest obtained from reference TRBV7-2 and TRBJ2-7, is as follows: GAGVSQSPSNKVTEKGKDVELRCDPISGHTALYWYRQSLGQGLEFLIYFQGNSAPDKSGLPSDRFSAERTGGSVSTLTIQRTQQEDSAVYLCASSLASGVSYEQYFGPGTRLTVT.

This clone has just a few counts. The V and J genes are TRBV2 and TRBJ1-1; tentatively, D is TRBD1 (6 bases). CDR1 and CDR2 (germline): SNHLY, FYNNEI. The CDR3 has 16 residues. Trimming pared 0 bases from V and 4 bases from J, leaving 15 bases between. The DNA of the CDR3 is TGTGCCAGCAGTGAAGCGCTTGGGGGGGCGCGCACTGAAGCTTTCTTT. Translation: CASSEALGGARTEAFF. Full variable domain (remainder filled in from reference TRBV2 and TRBJ1-1): EPEVTQTPSHQVTQMGQEVILRCVPISNHLYFYWYRQILGQKVEFLVSFYNNEISEKSEIFDDQFSVERPDGSNFTLKIRSTKLEDSAMYFCASSEALGGARTEAFFGQGTRLTVV.

This clone showed up just once. V and J are TRBV12-5 and TRBJ1-2; D ambiguous. Trimming took off 3 bases at V and 2 bases at J, with 13 bases between the two ends. This CDR3 has 15 amino acids. Germline V gene sequence: CDR1 LGHNT, CDR2 FRNRAP. The CDR3 here is CASGFSGRWNYGYTF. The CDR3 nucleotides are TGTGCTAGTGGTTTTTCTGGCAGGTGGAACTATGGCTACACCTTC.

This chain uses TRBV9 with TRBJ2-2; the match to TRBD2 covers 8 bases. This CDR3 has 15 amino acids. Germline CDR1 reads SGDLS; CDR2 reads YYNGEE. J was trimmed by 6 bases and V by 1 base; bases with no gene match: 5. Written as DNA, the CDR3 is TGTGCCAGCAGCGTAAAGGATAGCGGGGCCGGGGAGCTGTTTTTT. It codes for CASSVKDSGAGELFF.

The V and J genes are TRBV2 and TRBJ1-5; D perhaps matches TRBD1 (6 bases). The CDR3 covers 15 residues. Trimming took 4 bases from V and 6 from J, leaving 16 bases between them. Germline CDR1 is SNHLY and CDR2 is FYNNEI. The CDR3 region has the DNA TGTGCCAGCAGTGCCGGACAGATCCCTACTCAGCCCCAGCATTTT. Amino acids: CASSAGQIPTQPQHF.

The genes are TRBV7-9 and TRBJ1-2; D not certain. Germline V gene sequence: CDR1 SEHNR, CDR2 FQNEAQ (reference sequence). This CDR3 is 12 amino acids long. Between the trimmed V and J ends, which lost 6 bases and 5 bases, there was a span of 10 bases. The CDR3 DNA reads TGTGCCAGCAGTTTCGACTCATATGGCTACACCTTC. Amino acid sequence: CASSFDSYGYTF.

J is TRBJ2-3 and V is TRBV13; perhaps TRBD1 as D (5 bases). Germline CDR1 is PRHDT and CDR2 is FYEKMQ (reference sequence). The V end lost 1 base, the J end lost 2 bases, and 13 bases lay between the germline ends. This CDR3 comprises 16 residues. CDR3 sequence (DNA): TGTGCCAGCAGCTTAGTCGTCTATGGGGCCACAGATACGCAGTATTTT. Amino acid sequence: CASSLVVYGATDTQYF.

The V gene is TRBV7-3, the J gene TRBJ2-1; 9 bases fit TRBD1. Germline CDR1 is SGHTA and CDR2 is FQGTGA. V lost 4 bases to trimming and J lost 12 bases; unmatched junction nucleotides: 7. CDR3 size: 13 residues. The CDR3 nucleotides read TGTGCCAGCAGCTCTCAGGACAGGGGCGGGCAGTTCTTC. Translated, it gives CASSSQDRGGQFF.

This clone has a single count. The rearrangement links TRBV4-1 to TRBJ2-4; 12 nucleotides line up with TRBD2. With 2 bases clipped from V and 0 bases from J, the junction kept 14 bases outside the gene matches. CDR3 length: 21 amino acids. Looked up from germline, CDR1 is MGHRA and CDR2 is YSYEKL. The CDR3 is CASSQHATGLAGPVAKNIQYF. As DNA, the CDR3 is TGCGCCAGCAGCCAACACGCGACGGGACTAGCGGGTCCCGTAGCCAAAAACATTCAGTACTTC.

The gene calls are TRBV21-1 and TRBJ1-6; TRBD1 reflects the table's D call only, with no check against the DNA. TRBV21-1 is deemed a pseudogene. This CDR3 contains 15 residues. The CDR3 sequence is CASSQIGGAGSPLHF. The CDR3 nucleotides are TGTGCCAGCAGCCAAATAGGGGGCGCGGGGTCACCCCTCCACTTT.

The rearrangement joins TRBV10-3 to TRBJ1-2; 7 bases are shared with TRBD1. This CDR3 has 15 residues. Germline CDR1 is ENHRY and CDR2 is SYGVKD. With V trimmed by 1 base and J by 2 bases, 4 bases remained unmatched. CDR3 region: CAISEYPGQNYGYTF. In DNA form, the CDR3 reads TGTGCCATCAGTGAGTATCCGGGACAGAACTATGGCTACACCTTC.

The rearrangement joins TRBV5-1 to TRBJ2-5, with 8 bases aligning to TRBD1. Trimming removed 4 bases from V and 1 base from J; junction bases left unmatched: 6. The CDR3 length is 15 residues. The germline V gene has CDR1 SGHRS and CDR2 YFSETQ. CDR3 amino acids: CASSTPRGPQETQYF. The CDR3 DNA sequence: TGCGCCAGCAGCACACCCAGGGGGCCCCAAGAGACCCAGTACTTC.

V usage is TRBV4-2 and J usage is TRBJ1-2, with D perhaps matching TRBD1 (5 bases). Trimming took off 1 base at V and 3 bases at J, with 15 bases between the two ends. Germline assignment: CDR1 LGHNA and CDR2 YNFKEQ. The CDR3 is 16 amino acids. The CDR3 loop reads CASSQVLGEVDYGYTF. DNA of the CDR3: TGTGCCAGCAGCCAAGTATTGGGGGAGGTGGACTATGGCTACACCTTC.